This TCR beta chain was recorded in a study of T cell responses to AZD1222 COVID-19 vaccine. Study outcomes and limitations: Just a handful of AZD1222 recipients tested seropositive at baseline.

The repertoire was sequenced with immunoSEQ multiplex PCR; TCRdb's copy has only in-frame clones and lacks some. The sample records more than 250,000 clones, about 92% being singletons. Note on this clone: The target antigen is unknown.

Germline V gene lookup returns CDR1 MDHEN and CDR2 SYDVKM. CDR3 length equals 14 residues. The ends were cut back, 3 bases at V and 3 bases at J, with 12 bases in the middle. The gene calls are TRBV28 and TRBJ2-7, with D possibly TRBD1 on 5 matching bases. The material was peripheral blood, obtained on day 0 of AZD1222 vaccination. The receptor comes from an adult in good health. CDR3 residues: CASSFGQGSYEQYF. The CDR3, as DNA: TGTGCCAGCAGTTTCGGTCAGGGCAGCTACGAGCAGTACTTC.